The next 21 T cell receptor beta chains were all read from a single sample in a study of T cell clonality in common variable immunodeficiency. The repertoire was sequenced with immunoSEQ multiplex PCR; TCRdb's copy has only in-frame clones and lacks some. The sample contains some 80,000 clones, none of them singletons. Sequencing was performed on peripheral blood mononuclear cells. The receptors come from a person aged 18 to 70 in good health.

This clone was recorded at least ten times. Sequencing ends 3 residues short of the CDR3 end; the germline J gene provides the rest. The chain is built from TRBV19 and TRBJ2-1; 9 bases are a match to TRBD2. The V gene end was trimmed by 5 bases and the J gene end by 5 bases; junction bases not matched to a gene: 7. This CDR3 has 15 residues. The V gene's germline CDR1 is LNHDA and CDR2 SQIVND (reference sequence). The CDR3 sequence: CASSQLGGRDNEQFF. Partial CDR3 DNA: TGTGCCAGTAGTCAACTTGGCGGGAGGGACAATGAG.

This clone has at least ten counts. The read ends 3 residues early relative to the CDR3; the germline J gene fills the gap. The chain joins TRBV20-1 to TRBJ2-1; 9 bases are a match to TRBD1. CDR3 length equals 18 residues. Germline assignment: CDR1 DFQATT and CDR2 SNEGSKA (reference sequence). V dropped 0 bases and J dropped 0; count of bases not matched to a gene: 9. Here the CDR3 reads CSAREPRGQGSSYNEQFF. The CDR3 bases that were read are TGCAGTGCTAGAGAGCCGAGGGGACAGGGTAGCTCCTACAATGAG.

This clone was counted many times. The DNA ends 3 residues before the CDR3 does, and the rest of the CDR3 is filled in from the germline J gene. The chain is built from TRBV7-6 and TRBJ2-7; 9 bases agree with TRBD1. CDR3 size: 15 residues. CDR1 is SGHVS and CDR2 is FNYEAQ in the germline V gene. V shed 3 bases, J shed 5 bases, and the junction held 8 bases outside the gene matches. CDR3 region: CASSLGTGMAHEQYF. Partial CDR3 DNA: TGTGCCAGCAGCTTGGGGACAGGGATGGCCCACGAG.

This clone came up many times. Read data end 3 residues before the CDR3 end; the end is taken from the germline J gene. The chain has TRBV18 and TRBJ1-2; TRBD1 is a possible D gene (6 bases). Germline loops: CDR1 KGHSH, CDR2 LQKENI. The germline V and J ends were trimmed by 1 base and 1 base, with 10 bases remaining between them. The CDR3 spans 15 residues. Incomplete CDR3 DNA: TGTGCCAGCTCACCACGGGCAGGGGATAACTATGGC. This translates into CASSPRAGDNYG. The CDR3 reads in full as CASSPRAGDNYGYTF.

This clone was recorded many times. The read is 3 residues too short to cover the CDR3 end, so that end is filled in from the germline J gene. This sequence joins TRBV20-1 and TRBJ2-7; the match to TRBD1 covers 7 bases. The CDR3 is 13 residues long. Germline lookup yields CDR1 DFQATT and CDR2 SNEGSKA (reference sequence). J gave up 1 base and V 4 bases, and 4 bases lay outside the gene matches. The CDR3 loop is CSANRQGSYEQYF. The sequenced CDR3 bases are TGCAGTGCTAACAGACAGGGTTCCTACGAG.

This clone was detected ten times or more. The CDR3 end is not reached by the read, which stops 3 residues before it; the germline J gene fills it in. The chain combines TRBV29-1 with TRBJ1-3; 10 bases match TRBD1. From germline, CDR1 is SQVTM and CDR2 ANQGSEA. V was clipped by 1 base and J by 0 bases; unmatched bases: 3. The CDR3 runs to 16 residues. The CDR3 loop reads CSVEVGTGVSGNTIYF. The part of the CDR3 DNA that was read is TGCAGCGTTGAAGTCGGGACAGGGGTCTCTGGAAACACC.

The sample holds many counts of this clone. The CDR3 extends 3 residues past the end of the read, so its final part is completed from the germline J gene. V gene TRBV11-3 combines with J gene TRBJ2-7; possibly TRBD2 for D (5 bases). CDR3 length equals 12 residues. Trimming cost V 5 bases and J 5 bases, with 10 bases left between them. Germline V lookup: CDR1 SGHNT, CDR2 YENEEA. The part of the CDR3 DNA that was read is TGTGCCAGCAGCACACTAGATGACGAG. It yields the protein CASSTLDDE. The full-length CDR3 reads as CASSTLDDEQYF.

This clone was detected ten times or more. The sequenced fragment ends 3 residues before the CDR3 boundary, so the rest is inferred from the germline J gene. V and J are TRBV19 and TRBJ2-5, with D hard to call. V lost 2 bases to trimming and J lost 3 bases, with 4 bases between them. The CDR3 length is 12 residues. Per germline, CDR1 LNHDA and CDR2 SQIVND (reference sequence). This CDR3 reads CASSITEETQYF. The covered CDR3 bases are TGTGCCAGTAGTATAACGGAAGAGACC.

This clone was recorded at least ten times. The read gets to within 3 residues of the CDR3 end, and the germline J gene fills in the rest. This chain joins TRBV2 and TRBJ1-1; D is unresolved. V was trimmed by 5 bases and J by 0 bases, leaving 10 bases between them. The CDR3 extends over 14 amino acids. The V gene's germline CDR1 is SNHLY and CDR2 FYNNEI. CDR3 sequence reads: CASSSDTLNTEAFF. The sequenced CDR3 bases are TGTGCCAGCAGTAGTGACACCCTGAACACTGAA.

In this sample, this clone turned up many times. Compared with germline, one end of the junction differs, possibly owing to a read error. The read stops 3 residues short of the end of the CDR3; the missing end is completed from the germline J gene. The chain has TRBV4-2 and TRBJ1-4; D remains unclear. CDR3 length: 16 amino acids. CDR1 and CDR2 (germline): LGHNA, YNFKEQ. The sequenced CDR3 bases are TGCGCCAGCAGCCAAATAGGAGGCAGGTTGTATGAAAAA. Its protein product is CASSQIGGRLYEK. The whole CDR3 protein is CASSQIGGRLYEKLFF.

This clone has at least ten counts. The read halts 3 residues ahead of the CDR3 end, with the missing end drawn from the germline J gene. The genes are TRBV10-1 and TRBJ2-3, with D possibly matching TRBD1 (5 bases). The germline gives CDR1 WNHNN, CDR2 SYGVQD (reference sequence). The CDR3 length is 14 residues. With 4 bases removed from V and 5 bases from J, the gap between germline ends came to 13 bases. CDR3 DNA (partial): TGCGCCAGCAGTGCCCTGGACACGATAGATACG. Translation: CASSALDTIDT. The whole CDR3 is CASSALDTIDTQYF.

This clone has ten or more counts. The read halts 3 residues ahead of the CDR3 end, with the missing end drawn from the germline J gene. J is TRBJ2-1 and V is TRBV15, with 10 bases aligning to TRBD2. Trimming at V came to 5 bases and at J to 7 bases, leaving 8 bases not matched to a gene. This CDR3 is built from 15 residues. Germline values: CDR1 LNHNV, CDR2 YYDKDF (reference sequence). The CDR3 is CATSGLAGVRNEQFF. The covered CDR3 bases are TGTGCCACCAGCGGCCTAGCGGGAGTAAGGAATGAG.

CDR3 in amino acids: CASSPRTGRSANTGELFF. CDR3 DNA, as far as it was read: TGTGCCAGCTCACCCCGGACAGGGAGGAGCGCGAACACCGGGGAG. V gene TRBV18 combines with J gene TRBJ2-2; 8 bases agree with TRBD1. The missing CDR3 end, 3 residues past where the read stops, is filled in from the germline J gene. Germline V gene data show CDR1 as KGHSH and CDR2 as LQKENI. The CDR3 loop spans 18 amino acids. J was trimmed by 0 bases and V by 3 bases; bases with no gene match: 9. Full variable domain (rest looked up from reference TRBV18 and TRBJ2-2): NAGVMQNPRHLVRRRGQEARLRCSPMKGHSHVYWYRQLPEEGLKFMVYLQKENIIDESGMPKERFSAEFPKEGPSILRIQQVVRGDSAAYFCASSPRTGRSANTGELFFGEGSRLTVL.

This clone was seen many times. The read terminates 3 residues ahead of where the CDR3 ends, so the germline J gene completes it. The gene calls are TRBV12-5 and TRBJ1-2; 8 bases match TRBD1. Germline CDR1 is LGHNT and CDR2 is FRNRAP. CDR3 size: 13 residues. The V gene end was trimmed by 6 bases and the J gene end by 3 bases; junction bases not matched to a gene: 3. Incomplete CDR3 DNA: TGTGCTAGTGGCTCGACAGGGGACTATGGC. As protein: CASGSTGDYG. The whole CDR3 protein reads CASGSTGDYGYTF.

In this sample, this clone turned up many times. Read sequence stops 3 residues before the CDR3 end, and the germline J gene provides the missing end. This sequence joins TRBV5-4 and TRBJ2-5; a possible D gene is TRBD1 (5 bases). CDR1 is SGHNT and CDR2 is YYREEE in the germline V gene (reference sequence). The CDR3 extends over 15 amino acids. V lost 0 bases, J lost 2 bases, and 11 bases lay in between. The sequenced CDR3 bases are TGTGCCAGCAGCTTGGTCGGACAAATTCAAGAGACC. Amino acid sequence: CASSLVGQIQET. Given in full, the CDR3 is CASSLVGQIQETQYF.

This clone was detected many times. Read coverage stops 3 residues before the CDR3 terminus; the germline J gene supplies the remainder. The rearrangement uses TRBV19 and TRBJ2-7; the D gene is possibly TRBD2 (5 bases). Germline CDR1 is LNHDA and CDR2 is SQIVND (reference sequence). V was pared by 5 bases and J by 3 bases, with 11 bases between. The CDR3 contains 13 residues. The sequenced part of the CDR3 DNA is TGTGCCAGTAGTCCGGGGTCCTTCTACGAG. It codes for CASSPGSFYE. The entire CDR3 sequence reads CASSPGSFYEQYF.

This clone has a count of ten or more. Read sequence stops 3 residues before the CDR3 end, and the germline J gene provides the missing end. V gene TRBV6-2 or TRBV6-3 combines with J gene TRBJ2-7; 7 nucleotides match TRBD1. V was pared by 1 base and J by 2 bases, with 5 bases of the junction left unmatched. CDR3 size: 15 residues. Germline V gives CDR1 MNHEY, CDR2 SVGEGT. The CDR3 reads CASSYYGTAAYEQYF. The part of the CDR3 DNA that was read is TGTGCCAGCAGTTACTACGGGACAGCAGCCTACGAG.

This clone was counted ten times or more. The read terminates 3 residues ahead of where the CDR3 ends, so the germline J gene completes it. V usage is TRBV19 and J usage is TRBJ1-4; D is ambiguous. V was pared by 4 bases and J by 6 bases, with 6 bases between. This CDR3 region has 12 residues. Germline loops: CDR1 LNHDA, CDR2 SQIVND (reference sequence). CDR3 bases read: TGTGCCAGTAGTACCCTTGATGAAAAA. Protein product: CASSTLDEK. The CDR3 in full is CASSTLDEKLFF. Together with reference TRBV19 and TRBJ1-4, the CDR3 gives the full variable domain: DGGITQSPKYLFRKEGQNVTLSCEQNLNHDAMYWYRQDPGQGLRLIYYSQIVNDFQKGDIAEGYSVSREKKESFPLTVTSAQKNPTAFYLCASSTLDEKLFFGSGTQLSVL.

Worth noting for this clone: The read falls 3 residues short of the CDR3 end, and the missing part is taken from the germline J gene. The J gene is TRBJ2-5, the V gene TRBV27, with 13 positions matching TRBD2. The CDR3 is 15 amino acids. Trimming cost V 5 bases and J 4 bases; bases outside gene matches: 4. CDR1 and CDR2 from the germline V gene are MNHEY and SMNVEV (reference sequence). This CDR3 reads CASSTSGRARETQYF. The sequenced part of the CDR3 DNA is TGTGCCAGCAGTACTAGCGGGAGGGCGCGAGAGACC.

There are many counts of this clone. The CDR3 end is not reached by the read, which stops 3 residues before it; the germline J gene fills it in. The rearrangement joins TRBV12-3 or TRBV12-4 to TRBJ1-1; unclear D gene. With 2 bases removed from V and 0 bases from J, the gap between germline ends came to 13 bases. This CDR3 has 16 amino acids. The CDR3 is CASSLTPGEMNTEAFF. The CDR3 bases that were read are TGTGCCAGCAGTTTAACCCCCGGGGAAATGAACACTGAA.

This clone was observed at least ten times. Sequencing ends 3 residues short of the CDR3 end; the germline J gene provides the rest. The V and J genes are TRBV5-1 and TRBJ2-1, with D maybe TRBD1 (5 bases). This CDR3 is 17 amino acids long. Germline-derived CDR1 and CDR2 are SGHRS and YFSETQ. The germline V and J ends were trimmed by 0 bases and 2 bases, with 15 bases remaining between them. CDR3 DNA (partial): TGCGCCAGCAGCTTGGGCTCTAGGGGTAAAACCTACAATGAG. Protein product: CASSLGSRGKTYNE. The complete CDR3 reads CASSLGSRGKTYNEQFF.